This T cell receptor beta chain was sequenced in a study of control samples from healthy donors and cancer patients. Data came from immunoSEQ multiplex PCR; TCRdb stores just in-frame clones and leaves some out. The repertoire consists of about 140,000 clones, with 91% occurring once and the leading ten covering 5.5% to 7.5%. This CDR3 spans 13 amino acids. Trimming removed 1 base from V and 7 bases from J, with 10 bases in between. Material for sequencing was blood. V and J are TRBV12-3 or TRBV12-4 and TRBJ1-2; D is undetermined. The sequence derives from a man younger than 35 in good health. CDR3 loop: CASSLGLSGGYTF. CDR3 DNA: TGTGCCAGCAGTTTAGGTCTAAGCGGTGGCTACACCTTC.